What follows are 22 T cell receptor beta chains derived from one specimen sequenced in a study of CD8 T cells in ankylosing spondylitis. Study-level points and caveats: Ankylosing spondylitis blood seemed to carry a telltale TCR beta motif made of eight highly homologous variants.

No antigen has been assigned to these receptors. One entry per CDR3 protein, called by TCRdb with MiXCR from the 5' RACE reads. This table has a few hundred thousand distinct CDR3 sequences, approximately 20% appearing once. Source material: blood, either unsorted or a sorted T cell fraction (not recorded which). The source of these receptors is a male donor with ankylosing spondylitis.

The sample holds many counts of this clonotype. The V and J genes are TRBV20-1 and TRBJ2-3; 7 bases agree with TRBD2. CDR1 and CDR2 (germline): DFQATT, SNEGSKA (reference sequence). Unmatched junction bases numbered 12, after V lost 6 bases and J lost 0 bases. The CDR3 contains 16 residues. The CDR3 DNA sequence: TGCAGTGCCAAAACCGGGAGGCCTCCCAGCACAGATACGCAGTATTTT. Protein product: CSAKTGRPPSTDTQYF.

This clonotype was observed a handful of times. This rearrangement joins TRBV4-1 to TRBJ2-7; 12 bases are a match to TRBD2. Trimming cost V 2 bases and J 5 bases; bases outside gene matches: 19. Germline V CDR1 and CDR2: MGHRA, YSYEKL. The CDR3 sequence is 20 residues long. The CDR3 protein is CASSQSLGKTSGRFMDEQYF. The CDR3 coding sequence is TGCGCCAGCAGCCAATCCTTGGGGAAGACTAGCGGGAGATTTATGGACGAGCAGTACTTC.

This chain joins TRBV20-1 and TRBJ2-1; 7 bases are shared with TRBD1. The J segment lost 4 bases and the V segment lost 4 bases, leaving 10 bases of the junction unmatched. CDR3 length: 15 amino acids. Germline lookup yields CDR1 DFQATT and CDR2 SNEGSKA (reference sequence). Here the CDR3 reads CSAKPPGQSYNEQFF. The CDR3 DNA sequence: TGCAGTGCTAAACCGCCGGGACAGAGTTACAATGAGCAGTTCTTC.

The chain joins TRBV28 to TRBJ2-1; 11 nucleotides match TRBD2. The CDR3 contains 15 residues. V shed 5 bases, J shed 12 bases, and the junction held 12 bases outside the gene matches. CDR1 is MDHEN, CDR2 SYDVKM, per germline. CDR3 nucleotides: TGTGCCAGCAGTCGAACTAGCGGGGGCCCACCGGGGCAGTTCTTC. It specifies CASSRTSGGPPGQFF.

The sample holds one count of this clonotype. This sequence joins TRBV20-1 and TRBJ2-1, with a possible D match to TRBD2 (6 bases). The V end lost 0 bases, the J end lost 4 bases, and 13 bases lay between the germline ends. CDR1 DFQATT and CDR2 SNEGSKA come from the germline V gene (reference sequence). The CDR3 is made up of 15 amino acids. CDR3 DNA sequence: TGCAGTGCTAGAGATTGGGCTAGCGCATACAATGAGCAGTTCTTC. Translation gives CSARDWASAYNEQFF.

The chain employs TRBV18 and TRBJ1-2; D call uncertain. The CDR3 contains 16 residues. The V gene's germline CDR1 is KGHSH and CDR2 LQKENI. V lost 4 bases and J lost 7, with 22 bases in between. CDR3 residues: CASSQASVRARSGYTF. CDR3 coding DNA: TGTGCCAGCTCACAGGCAAGCGTACGAGCTCGCTCTGGCTACACCTTC.

This sequence joins TRBV7-3 and TRBJ2-1, with D unclear. The V gene's germline CDR1 is SGHTA and CDR2 FQGTGA. V was cut by 5 bases and J by 10 bases, with 12 bases left in between. The length of the CDR3 is 12 residues. CDR3: CASSVSLGEQFF. CDR3 sequence (DNA): TGTGCCAGCAGCGTCAGCCTGGGGGAGCAGTTCTTC.

The chain couples TRBV16 to TRBJ1-2; 10 nucleotides match TRBD1. CDR1 is KGHSY, CDR2 FQNENV, per germline. The CDR3 spans 15 residues. Trimming removed 2 bases from V and 5 bases from J; junction bases left unmatched: 5. CDR3 region: CASSQTGTGVYGYTF. The CDR3 DNA sequence: TGTGCCAGCAGCCAAACCGGGACAGGGGTTTATGGCTACACCTTC.

This clonotype was observed a few times. The rearrangement joins TRBV27 to TRBJ2-1; 12 nucleotides align to TRBD2. Germline CDR1 is MNHEY and CDR2 is SMNVEV (reference sequence). V trimming: 1 base; J trimming: 6 bases; junction bases outside the gene matches: 4. The CDR3 totals 16 residues. Here the CDR3 DNA reads TGTGCCAGCAGTTTATGGGCTAGCGGGAGGGGCAATGAGCAGTTCTTC. It translates to CASSLWASGRGNEQFF.

This clonotype occurred many times. J is TRBJ2-3 and V is TRBV29-1; TRBD1 or TRBD2 may be the D gene (5 bases each). Germline V gene sequence: CDR1 SQVTM, CDR2 ANQGSEA. Between the trimmed V and J ends, which lost 4 bases and 0 bases, there was a span of 11 bases. This CDR3 region has 14 residues. The CDR3, as DNA: TGCAGCGTTGTCGGGGCCCTTAGCACAGATACGCAGTATTTT. Encoded protein: CSVVGALSTDTQYF.

The V gene is TRBV3-1, the J gene TRBJ1-1, with D unclear. The CDR3 is 15 residues long. V gave up 3 bases and J gave up 1 base, with 12 bases separating them. The germline V gene encodes CDR1 LGHDT and CDR2 YNNKEL (reference sequence). This CDR3 reads CASSQTGPENTEAFF. CDR3 nucleotides: TGTGCCAGCAGCCAGACCGGGCCCGAGAACACTGAAGCTTTCTTT.

This clonotype was seen only a few times. The gene calls are TRBV4-2 and TRBJ2-2; D may correspond to TRBD1 or TRBD2 (5 bases each). Trimming left V 0 bases short and J 7 bases short, with 21 bases between. The CDR3 spans 18 residues. The germline V gene encodes CDR1 LGHNA and CDR2 YNFKEQ. The CDR3 nucleotides read TGTGCCAGCAGCCAAGATTGGGCTGGGGGACGGGGAGTCGGGGAGCTGTTTTTT. As protein: CASSQDWAGGRGVGELFF.

In this sample, this clonotype turned up a few times. The J gene is TRBJ1-5, the V gene TRBV11-2; D call uncertain. V dropped 2 bases and J dropped 1 base, with 21 bases sitting between them. The CDR3 spans 19 residues. CDR1 is SGHAT and CDR2 is FQNNGV in the germline V gene. The CDR3, as DNA: TGTGCCAGCAGCTTATCCCTCCGGGGTAGAGTGACGAGCAATCAGCCCCAGCATTTT. It is translated as CASSLSLRGRVTSNQPQHF.

This chain links TRBV9 with TRBJ2-7; the match to TRBD2 covers 8 bases. Trimming removed 2 bases from V and 0 bases from J; junction bases left unmatched: 1. CDR1 and CDR2 (germline): SGDLS, YYNGEE. The CDR3 is 14 residues long. CDR3 in DNA: TGTGCCAGCAGCGTGACTAGCGCCTCCTACGAGCAGTACTTC. Protein: CASSVTSASYEQYF.

J is TRBJ2-3 and V is TRBV5-6; 9 nucleotides line up with TRBD2. The CDR3 spans 17 residues. Germline V lookup: CDR1 SGHDT, CDR2 YYEEEE. V dropped 6 bases and J dropped 4; count of bases not matched to a gene: 15. This chain's CDR3 is CASILLAGEGLPDTQYF. CDR3 in DNA: TGTGCCAGCATTCTTTTAGCGGGAGAGGGCCTCCCAGATACGCAGTATTTT.

The chain is built from TRBV7-9 and TRBJ1-5; 12 bases line up with TRBD1. V was clipped by 5 bases and J by 8 bases; unmatched bases: 7. The CDR3 covers 15 residues. Germline CDR1 SEHNR, CDR2 FQNEAQ (reference sequence). CDR3 sequence reads: CASSPGTGGMEPQHF. The CDR3 nucleotides are TGTGCCAGCAGCCCAGGGACAGGGGGCATGGAGCCCCAGCATTTT.

Only a few counts were recorded for this clonotype. The chain joins TRBV6-2 or TRBV6-3 to TRBJ2-5; D remains unclear. V lost 0 bases and J 1 base, leaving 6 bases between the germline ends. CDR1 is MNHEY, CDR2 SVGEGT, per germline. The CDR3 length is 14 residues. The CDR3 region is CASSYSISQETQYF. In DNA form, the CDR3 reads TGTGCCAGCAGTTACTCGATTAGCCAAGAGACCCAGTACTTC.

The V call is TRBV7-8, the J call TRBJ1-5, with TRBD1 identical over 7 bases. There are 13 residues in the CDR3. CDR1 and CDR2 from the germline V gene are SGHVS and FQNEAQ. Trimming cost V 5 bases and J 7 bases; bases outside gene matches: 5. CDR3 in amino acids: CASSVRGVQPQHF. The CDR3 DNA reads TGTGCCAGCAGCGTCAGGGGGGTCCAGCCCCAGCATTTT.

At least ten counts were recorded for this clonotype. In nucleotides, the CDR3 is TGTGCCAGCAGCCACCTAGATACGCAGTATTTT. Its translation: CASSHLDTQYF. This chain uses TRBV3-1 with TRBJ2-3; D not certain. Germline CDR1 and CDR2: LGHDT and YNNKEL (reference sequence). The CDR3 consists of 11 residues. V was clipped by 3 bases and J by 5 bases, with 3 bases between them.

This clonotype was detected a few times. The genes are TRBV25-1 and TRBJ1-2; TRBD1 agrees at 9 bases. J gave up 7 bases and V 6 bases, and 6 bases lay outside the gene matches. CDR1 MGHDK and CDR2 SYGVNS come from the germline V gene. The CDR3 is 13 residues long. CDR3 DNA: TGTGCCAGCAGGGGACAGGGTGAAGCTGGCTACACCTTC. Translated, it gives CASRGQGEAGYTF.

In DNA form, the CDR3 reads TGCAGTGCAGGCGGGGGCGGGAGCTCCTACAATGAGCAGTTCTTC. This encodes CSAGGGGSSYNEQFF. The V call is TRBV20-1, the J call TRBJ2-1; D perhaps matches TRBD2 (7 bases). Trimming removed 6 bases from V and 0 bases from J, with 15 bases in between. CDR1 DFQATT and CDR2 SNEGSKA come from the germline V gene (reference sequence). CDR3 size: 15 residues.

The chain combines TRBV19 with TRBJ2-7; 14 bases fit TRBD2. The germline V gene encodes CDR1 LNHDA and CDR2 SQIVND (reference sequence). CDR3 size: 17 residues. V was pared by 6 bases and J by 5 bases, with 12 bases of the junction left unmatched. CDR3 in DNA: TGTGCCAGTAGCCCCAACCGTGGGACTAGCGGGAGTAACGAGCAGTACTTC. Protein product: CASSPNRGTSGSNEQYF.